The present T cell receptor (beta chain) was sequenced within a study of OX40 agonist ivuxolimab in advanced cancers. Study-wide context: Prior anti-PD-1, anti-PD-L1 or anti-CTLA-4 therapy was allowed; 30% to 40% had some. Study findings and constraints: With doses of 0.1-3.0 mg/kg, partial responders showed among the lowest clonal expansion.

Autoimmune disease history or systemic immunosuppression led to patients being barred. Germline V lookup: CDR1 MDHEN, CDR2 SYDVKM. The V gene lost 6 bases and the J gene lost 0 bases, with 3 bases spanning the gap. The CDR3 is 12 residues long. Sequencing was performed with immunoSEQ multiplex PCR; in TCRdb, only in-frame clones are kept and a portion is missing. The sample lists around 7,700 clones, about four fifths occurring once. In regard to this clone: Its cognate antigen is unknown.

The source material was CD4+ or CD8+ T cells sorted from blood, sampled in a trial of the OX40 agonist ivuxolimab. The chain uses TRBV28 and TRBJ1-5; no clear D. The receptor's source is an adult with an advanced solid tumor such as melanoma, head and neck, liver or kidney cancer. CDR3 nucleotides: TGTGCCAGCAGCCCTAGCAATCAGCCCCAGCATTTT. Protein: CASSPSNQPQHF. The variable domain in full, with the rest retrieved from reference TRBV28 and TRBJ1-5, is DVKVTQSSRYLVKRTGEKVFLECVQDMDHENMFWYRQDPGLGLRLIYFSYDVKMKEKGDIPEGYSVSREKKERFSLILESASTNQTSMYLCASSPSNQPQHFGDGTRLSIL.